This T cell receptor beta chain came from a study of sequential checkpoint blockade in melanoma. Background on the study: After both sequences, patients received maintenance nivolumab. TCRbeta immunosequencing was performed on DNA from 85 to 100 pretreatment melanoma tumor samples.

Here immunoSEQ multiplex PCR was the method, and the copy in TCRdb shows in-frame clones only, minus some. The sample carries several thousand clones, approximately 23% recorded once. This clone was counted between two and nine times. The CDR3 extends over 14 amino acids. Germline CDR1 SGHRS, CDR2 YFSETQ. V gave up 3 bases and J gave up 6 bases; unmatched junction bases: 7. Specified treatment: randomized to nivolumab then ipilimumab (arm A) or the reverse (arm B). The sequencing here drew on tumor tissue (inferred from file names), taken from a patient given nivolumab and ipilimumab in sequence. The TCR originated in a human donor with melanoma. The rearrangement joins TRBV5-1 to TRBJ1-1; 8 nucleotides align to TRBD1. In nucleotides, the CDR3 is TGCGCCAGCAGCTACGACAGGGGCGTCGCTGAAGCTTTCTTT. As protein: CASSYDRGVAEAFF.